This is a list of T cell receptor beta chains from one sample in a study of cytomegalovirus exposure and HLA in healthy donors. Measured with immunoSEQ multiplex PCR; TCRdb has only the in-frame clones, and not every one. The sample carries about 140,000 clones, roughly 78% recorded once. Sample: PBMCs. The receptors derive from a female donor in good health and CMV-seronegative. Both conserved end residues are trimmed from each CDR3. Some rows mark clone size as missing; the rest say once, few, many or name a class of expanded clone.

TRBJ2-5 | TRBV28 | - | ASSSGQDQETQY
TRBJ1-1 | TRBV10-3 | - | AISEFAGMNTEAF
TRBJ2-7 | TRBV7-2 | - | ASSLSTRTGSQY
TRBJ1-2 | TRBV10-1 | - | ASSNYTGSGYT
TRBJ1-2 | TRBV4-1 | - | ASSQSPSYGYT
TRBJ2-1 | TRBV4-1 | few | ASSRLGIIPFLNEQF
TRBJ1-1 | TRBV5-1 | few | ASSSRDRGYNEAF
TRBJ1-6 | TRBV14 | - | ASSQDSTGQGTNSPLH
TRBJ1-1 | TRBV6-1 | - | ASRFQGYTEAF
TRBJ2-1 | TRBV10-3 | - | AISEAVQKRDEQF
TRBJ1-2 | TRBV27 | - | ASSLSPLYGYT
TRBJ2-3 | TRBV5-1 | - | ASSLYPGGTDTQY
TRBJ1-2 | TRBV30 | - | AWREFRGGVGDGYP
TRBJ2-1 | TRBV15 | - | ATSRNEAGMYGNEQF
TRBJ1-5 | TRBV28 | - | ASSLGGGFFSYSNQPQH
TRBJ2-5 | TRBV2 | - | ASSETSGAMYQETQY
TRBJ2-1 | TRBV5-1 | - | ASSLATGKYNEQF
- | TRBV27 | - | ASSKRNSYEQY